This T cell receptor (beta chain) came from a study of T cell responses to AZD1222 COVID-19 vaccine listed by TCRdb under 2021. As for the study more broadly: Because spike-specific TCR depth and breadth did not differ between the two schedules, AZD1222 recipients who got a second dose at roughly 4 weeks were pooled with those who got a second dose at roughly 12 weeks. TCR sequencing covered over 230 trial participants: nearly 210 given two doses of AZD1222 and 26 given two doses of MenACWY control vaccine. Enrollment into the trials was organized by age into subgroups of 18-55, 56-69 and 70-plus years, and those subgroups contained about 160, 30 and 59 TCR-sequenced participants, respectively. What the authors observed across the whole study: Because no day 14 peak-response samples were available, repertoires were characterized only after the peak T cell response. After two AZD1222 doses, both the breadth and the depth of spike-specific TCRs were significantly higher than at day 0 and than in MenACWY recipients. Conclusions about previously exposed vaccinees were limited because only six AZD1222 recipients were SARS-CoV-2 seropositive at baseline. Epitopes outside the regions mutated in the B.1.351 and B.1.1.7 variants were reportedly recognized by nearly half of the unique spike-specific TCRs. Participants were mostly white British and included more females than males, and it was suggested by the authors that clonal diversity may have been underestimated. CD4 TCRs associated with the vaccine covered the entire spike protein, and the dominant responses were in regions 160-218 and 743-854. In the small 56-69-year group, the increase in depth fell short of significance, most likely because of low power.

The CDR3 regions of human TCRbeta chains were analyzed by immunosequencing. The paper's data handling went like this. TCRs in the repertoires were matched against a reference library of SARS-CoV-2-specific TCRs that had been generated with the MIRA antigen-specificity platform. Breadth was defined as the fraction of unique TCRs that were SARS-CoV-2-associated, and depth was defined as the fraction of total T cells that were SARS-CoV-2-associated. Using the MIRA data, each spike-specific TCR was assigned both to the spike region to which the TCR was reactive and to a CD4 or CD8 class. Log10-transformed breadth and depth values were compared by one-way ANOVA with Sidak's multiple comparisons tests. TCRdb provides this immuneACCESS table in a form limited to in-frame rearrangements. Some clones are lacking; in checked studies, under half of them reflect an unresolved V gene, and why the rest are absent is not known. The D gene and trimming were derived from the DNA, and the V and J assignments and clone size from that table. The sample table lists about 55,000 clones, 87% of them with a count of one. The ten largest make up 3% to 4.5% of the sample.

As regards this clone: Its antigen is not yet known. Per-nucleotide qualities are absent, and no much larger clonotype sits a single base away.

The trim is 5 bases for V and 6 bases for J, with a gap of 8 bases between the germline ends. Reading the germline V gene gives CDR1 SNHLY and CDR2 FYNNEI. The CDR3 spans 13 residues, from the cysteine through the phenylalanine. The CDR3 DNA has 39 bases and is translated from base 1. The time point tag for this specimen amounts to: baseline before first vaccination. The vaccinee samples were drawn from two UK trials, COV001 and COV002, one of which was a single-blind randomized controlled phase 2/3 trial testing AZD1222 (ChAdOx1 nCoV-19) in healthy adults. For TCRbeta chain sequencing, PBMC samples were collected from trial participants at day 0 and at day 28 after the second dose.

Sequencing was performed on peripheral blood, taken on day 0 of AZD1222 vaccination. The chain was built from TRBV2 and TRBJ1-6; no confident D gene assignment can be made. The TCR sequence derives from an adult in good health. The DNA sequence is given as TGTGCCAGCAGTTTGGGAAGTAATTCACCCCTCCACTTT. This is translated as CASSLGSNSPLHF. With the rest looked up from the reference TRBV2 and TRBJ1-6 genes rather than sequenced, the full variable domain is EPEVTQTPSHQVTQMGQEVILRCVPISNHLYFYWYRQILGQKVEFLVSFYNNEISEKSEIFDDQFSVERPDGSNFTLKIRSTKLEDSAMYFCASSLGSNSPLHFGNGTRLTVT.